Below, one T cell receptor beta chain is given with its context. Its specificity is not known. This sample stems from a study of shared clonotypes between healthy human individuals. Overall study results and limits: In contrast to clonotypes shared by all four donors, non-shared clonotypes had lower generation probabilities. Memory subsets had estimated richness that was generally smaller than that of naive subsets.

Here immunoSEQ multiplex PCR was the method, and the copy in TCRdb shows in-frame clones only, minus some. Here the sample spans roughly 2.1 million clones, around 93% being singletons. Only CD45RO-negative cells positively selected for CCR7 counted as naive CD8 cells, so terminally differentiated effector memory CD45RA+ cells were excluded. All donors were Caucasian adults living in Nashville, Tennessee. V lost 2 bases and J lost 16; bases outside the gene matches: 9. CDR3 length: 13 amino acids. Germline loops: CDR1 GTSNPN, CDR2 SVGIG (reference sequence). The chain is built from TRBV30 and TRBJ2-1; 12 positions match TRBD2. Sequencing was carried out using naive CD8+ T cells from PBMCs. The receptor was isolated from a man between 18 and 29 years old in good health. Some clones in this sample may be carry-over from other donors' samples. The CDR3 reads CAWSWLAGGPDFF. CDR3 sequence (DNA): TGTGCCTGGAGTTGGCTAGCGGGAGGGCCGGACTTCTTC.